This T cell receptor (beta chain) emerged from a study of blood T cell repertoires in COVID-19. The V gene's germline CDR1 is KGHSH and CDR2 LQKENI. This CDR3 contains 13 residues. Trimming left V 5 bases short and J 0 bases short, with 5 bases between. Produced via immunoSEQ multiplex PCR; TCRdb's table is partial and in-frame only. The sample lists fewer than 300,000 clones, 75% to 90% occurring once. The TCR originated in a human donor in a cohort sampled during active COVID-19. J is TRBJ1-3 and V is TRBV18; D remains ambiguous. Material: peripheral blood. Here the CDR3 DNA reads TGTGCCAGCTCAATCTACTCTGGAAACACCATATATTTT. It is translated as CASSIYSGNTIYF. The entire variable domain, with the rest obtained from reference TRBV18 and TRBJ1-3, is as follows: NAGVMQNPRHLVRRRGQEARLRCSPMKGHSHVYWYRQLPEEGLKFMVYLQKENIIDESGMPKERFSAEFPKEGPSILRIQQVVRGDSAAYFCASSIYSGNTIYFGEGSWLTVV.